Shown below are 8 T cell receptor beta chains from a single sample sequenced in a study of T-cell memory formation after mild COVID-19. MiXCR, applied by TCRdb to the 5' RACE reads, yields one record per CDR3 protein. The repertoire consists of hundreds of thousands of distinct CDR3 sequences, with roughly 15% occurring once and the leading ten covering 20% to 25%. Sequencing was performed on PBMCs or a T cell subset sorted from them (not recorded which). The origin of the receptors is a man aged 18-30 years who had mild COVID-19 (a few samples of this study predate the infection). Cell type and time point are not known.

J is TRBJ2-3 and V is TRBV11-2; D remains unclear. The CDR3 is made up of 14 amino acids. The germline V gene has CDR1 SGHAT and CDR2 FQNNGV. Trimming cost V 11 bases and J 1 base, with 16 bases left between them. This CDR3 reads CACAPADGTDTQYF. The DNA of the CDR3 is TGTGCCTGTGCCCCGGCGGATGGCACAGATACGCAGTATTTT.

This clonotype was detected many times. The chain employs TRBV5-1 and TRBJ2-7; TRBD1 agrees at 10 bases. Losses at the gene ends were 4 bases for V and 8 bases for J; bases not matched to a gene: 9. Germline assignment: CDR1 SGHRS and CDR2 YFSETQ. The CDR3 length is 14 residues. CDR3 residues: CASSPGTGVAQQYF. CDR3 in DNA: TGCGCCAGCAGCCCCGGGACAGGGGTTGCGCAGCAGTACTTC.

This clonotype came up a few times. This chain joins TRBV7-2 and TRBJ2-1; 14 positions agree with TRBD2. Unmatched junction bases numbered 5, after V lost 5 bases and J lost 8 bases. CDR1 is SGHTA, CDR2 FQGNSA, per germline. The CDR3 has 15 amino acids. DNA of the CDR3: TGTGCCAGCAGCGTGACTAGCGGGGGGGCCTATGAGCAGTTCTTC. This sequence encodes CASSVTSGGAYEQFF.

The chain combines TRBV9 with TRBJ1-1; TRBD1 might be the D (5 bases). Trimming shortened V by 1 base and J by 1 base, and 14 bases separated the two germline ends. In germline, CDR1 is SGDLS, CDR2 YYNGEE. The CDR3 has 16 residues. The CDR3 loop is CASSVWEGMGNTEAFF. CDR3 DNA sequence: TGTGCCAGCAGCGTATGGGAGGGGATGGGGAACACTGAAGCTTTCTTT.

The chain employs TRBV4-1 and TRBJ2-3; D is undetermined. The germline CDR1 and CDR2 sequences are MGHRA and YSYEKL. The V and J ends lost 4 bases and 6 bases respectively, with 11 bases between them. The CDR3 extends over 13 amino acids. CDR3 protein: CASSPGPWDTQYF. The CDR3 region has the DNA TGCGCCAGCAGCCCCGGACCCTGGGATACGCAGTATTTT.

The V gene is TRBV7-9, the J gene TRBJ2-3, with 7 bases that match TRBD1. Germline-derived CDR1 and CDR2 are SEHNR and FQNEAQ (reference sequence). J gave up 6 bases and V 4 bases, and 13 bases lay outside the gene matches. The CDR3 loop spans 16 amino acids. CDR3 nucleotide sequence: TGTGCCAGCAGCTCCCTAGGGACAGCCGACGGGGATACGCAGTATTTT. Translation: CASSSLGTADGDTQYF.

This clonotype has only a few counts. The chain employs TRBV7-6 and TRBJ2-7; 7 bases match TRBD1. Trimming removed 8 bases from V and 3 bases from J; junction bases left unmatched: 7. This CDR3 comprises 13 residues. CDR1 and CDR2 from the germline V gene are SGHVS and FNYEAQ. The chain's CDR3 is CASRQGPFYEQYF. In DNA, the CDR3 is TGTGCCAGCCGACAGGGACCCTTCTACGAGCAGTACTTC.

This clonotype appeared a single time. The chain is built from TRBV7-9 and TRBJ2-2; tentative D call: TRBD2 (6 bases). There are 11 residues in the CDR3. Trimming took 10 bases from V and 7 from J, leaving 10 bases between them. Germline V CDR1 and CDR2: SEHNR, FQNEAQ (reference sequence). CDR3 DNA: TGTGCCAACGCGGGGTTCGGGGAGCTGTTTTTT. It yields the protein CANAGFGELFF.